This T cell receptor (beta chain) appears in the sequencing data of a study of cytomegalovirus exposure and HLA in healthy donors. Study-wide results and caveats: Roughly uniform sequencing depth across donors was assumed, possibly incorrectly. One cluster of highly shared sequence variants probably arose as a sequencing artifact. A later analysis reportedly identified an Asian-associated ancestry cluster as carrying fewer N-insertions than the approximately 670-donor mean. Productive status was seen about 90% or about 30% of the time for most TCR beta V segments in an earlier analysis.

The PCR employed 60 Vbeta primers together with 13 Jbeta primers. The table came from immunoSEQ multiplex PCR; TCRdb's copy has only in-frame clones and leaves some out. Among over 150,000 clones listed, around 64% were seen once. For this clone: The antigen remains unidentified.

The CDR3 covers 15 residues. Trimming removed 4 bases from V and 4 bases from J; junction bases left unmatched: 3. The V gene's germline CDR1 is SGHNT and CDR2 YENEEA. Material for sequencing was PBMCs. This TCR was sampled from a woman aged 25 to 39 in good health and CMV-seronegative. The chain employs TRBV11-3 and TRBJ2-1; 11 bases match TRBD2. DNA for the CDR3: TGTGCCAGCAGCTATATAGCGGGAGGGTACAATGAGCAGTTCTTC. Translation: CASSYIAGGYNEQFF.